This T cell receptor (beta chain) is drawn from a study of blood T cell repertoires in COVID-19. On the study more broadly: Sites in the United States, Italy and Spain provided acute and convalescent COVID-19 samples.

This CDR3 comprises 15 residues. Trimming left V 2 bases short and J 5 bases short, with 13 bases between. Germline V gene sequence: CDR1 MDHEN, CDR2 SYDVKM. Assay: immunoSEQ multiplex PCR; the TCRdb copy retains only in-frame clones and omits some. The sample includes roughly 330,000 clones, approximately 86% of them seen just once. Sequenced input: peripheral blood. This chain links TRBV28 with TRBJ1-5; unclear D gene. The receptor's source is a man aged 25-45 years with COVID-19, enrolled during active disease. CDR3 in DNA: TGTGCCAGCAGTTTAATCTCGCGGGTACATCAGCCCCAGCATTTT. Its translation is CASSLISRVHQPQHF.